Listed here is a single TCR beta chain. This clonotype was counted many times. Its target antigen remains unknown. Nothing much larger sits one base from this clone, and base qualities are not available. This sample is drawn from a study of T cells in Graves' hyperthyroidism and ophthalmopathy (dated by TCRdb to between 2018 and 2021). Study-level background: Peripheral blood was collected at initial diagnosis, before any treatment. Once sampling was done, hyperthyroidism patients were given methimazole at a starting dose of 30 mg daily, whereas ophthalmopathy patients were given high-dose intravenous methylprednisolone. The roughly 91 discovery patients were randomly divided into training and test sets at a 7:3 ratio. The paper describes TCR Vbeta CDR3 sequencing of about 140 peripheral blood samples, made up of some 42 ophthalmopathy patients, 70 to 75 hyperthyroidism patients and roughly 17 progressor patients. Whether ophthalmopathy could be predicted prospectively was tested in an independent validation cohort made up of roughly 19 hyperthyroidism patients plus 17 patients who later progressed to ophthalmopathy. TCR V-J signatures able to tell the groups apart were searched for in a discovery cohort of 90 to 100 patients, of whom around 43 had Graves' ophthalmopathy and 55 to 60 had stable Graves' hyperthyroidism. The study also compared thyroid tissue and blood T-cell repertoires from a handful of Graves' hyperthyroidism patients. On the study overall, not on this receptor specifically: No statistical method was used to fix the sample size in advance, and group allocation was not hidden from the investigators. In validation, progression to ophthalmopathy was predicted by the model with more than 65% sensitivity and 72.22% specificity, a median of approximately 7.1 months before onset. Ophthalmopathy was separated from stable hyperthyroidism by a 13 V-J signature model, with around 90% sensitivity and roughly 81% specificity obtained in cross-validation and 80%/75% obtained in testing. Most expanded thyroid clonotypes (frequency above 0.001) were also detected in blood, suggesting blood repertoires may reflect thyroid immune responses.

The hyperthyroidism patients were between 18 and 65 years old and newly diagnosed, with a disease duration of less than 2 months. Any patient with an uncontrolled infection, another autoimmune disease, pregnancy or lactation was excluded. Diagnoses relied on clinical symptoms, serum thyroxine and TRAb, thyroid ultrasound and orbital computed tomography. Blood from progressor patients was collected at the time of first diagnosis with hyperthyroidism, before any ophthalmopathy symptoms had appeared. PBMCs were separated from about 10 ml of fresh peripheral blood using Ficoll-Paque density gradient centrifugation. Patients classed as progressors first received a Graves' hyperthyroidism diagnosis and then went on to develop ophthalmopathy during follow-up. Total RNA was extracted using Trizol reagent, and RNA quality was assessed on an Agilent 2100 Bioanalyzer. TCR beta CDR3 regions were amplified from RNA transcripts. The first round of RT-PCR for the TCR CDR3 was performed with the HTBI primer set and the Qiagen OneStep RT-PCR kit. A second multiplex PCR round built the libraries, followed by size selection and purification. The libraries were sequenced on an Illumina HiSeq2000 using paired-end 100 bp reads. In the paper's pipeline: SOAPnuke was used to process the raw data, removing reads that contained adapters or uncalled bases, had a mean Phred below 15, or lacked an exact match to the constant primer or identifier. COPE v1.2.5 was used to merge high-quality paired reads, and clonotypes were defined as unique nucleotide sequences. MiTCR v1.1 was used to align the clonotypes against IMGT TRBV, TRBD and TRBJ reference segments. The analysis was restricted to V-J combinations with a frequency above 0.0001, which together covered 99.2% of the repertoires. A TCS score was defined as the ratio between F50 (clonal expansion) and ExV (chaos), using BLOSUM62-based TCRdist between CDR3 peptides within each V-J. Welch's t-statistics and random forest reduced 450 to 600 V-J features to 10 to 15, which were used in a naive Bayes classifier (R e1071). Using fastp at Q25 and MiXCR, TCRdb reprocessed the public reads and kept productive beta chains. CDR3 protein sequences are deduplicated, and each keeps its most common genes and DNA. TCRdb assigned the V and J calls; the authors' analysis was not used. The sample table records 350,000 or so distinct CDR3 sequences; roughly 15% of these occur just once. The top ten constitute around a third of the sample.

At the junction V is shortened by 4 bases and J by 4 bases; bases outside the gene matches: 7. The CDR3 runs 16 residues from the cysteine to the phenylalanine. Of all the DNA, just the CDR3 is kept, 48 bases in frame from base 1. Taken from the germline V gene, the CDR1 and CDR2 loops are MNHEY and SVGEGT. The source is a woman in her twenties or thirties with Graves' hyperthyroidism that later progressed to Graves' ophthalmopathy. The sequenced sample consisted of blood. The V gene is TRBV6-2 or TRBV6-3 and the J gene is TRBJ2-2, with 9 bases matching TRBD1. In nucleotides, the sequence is TGTGCCAGCAGTTTCGGGACAGGGCTGTCCACCGGGGAGCTGTTTTTT. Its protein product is CASSFGTGLSTGELFF.